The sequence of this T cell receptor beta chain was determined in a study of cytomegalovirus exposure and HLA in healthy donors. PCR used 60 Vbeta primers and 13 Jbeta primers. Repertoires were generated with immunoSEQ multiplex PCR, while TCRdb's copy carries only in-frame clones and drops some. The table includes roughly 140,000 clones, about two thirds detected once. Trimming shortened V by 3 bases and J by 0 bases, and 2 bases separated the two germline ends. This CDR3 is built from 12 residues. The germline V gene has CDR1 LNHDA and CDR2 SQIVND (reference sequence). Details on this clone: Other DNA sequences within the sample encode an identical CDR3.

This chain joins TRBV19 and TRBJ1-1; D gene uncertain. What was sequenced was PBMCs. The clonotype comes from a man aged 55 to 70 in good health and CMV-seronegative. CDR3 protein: CASSILNTEAFF. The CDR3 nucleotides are TGTGCCAGTAGTATCTTGAACACTGAAGCTTTCTTT.